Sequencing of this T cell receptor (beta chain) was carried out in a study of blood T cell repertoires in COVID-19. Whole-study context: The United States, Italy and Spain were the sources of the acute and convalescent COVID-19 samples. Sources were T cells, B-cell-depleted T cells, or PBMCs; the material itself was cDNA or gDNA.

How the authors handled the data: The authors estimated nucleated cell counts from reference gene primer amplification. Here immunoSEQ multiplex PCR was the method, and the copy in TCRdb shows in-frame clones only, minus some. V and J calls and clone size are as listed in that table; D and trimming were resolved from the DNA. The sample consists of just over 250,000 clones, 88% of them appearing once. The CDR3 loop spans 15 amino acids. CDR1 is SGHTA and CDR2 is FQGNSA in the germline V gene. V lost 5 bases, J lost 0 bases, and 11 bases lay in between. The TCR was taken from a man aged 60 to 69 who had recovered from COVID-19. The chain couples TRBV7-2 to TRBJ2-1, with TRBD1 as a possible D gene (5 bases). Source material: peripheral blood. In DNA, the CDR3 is TGTGCCAGCAGCCCACAGGTCAGCTCCTACAATGAGCAGTTCTTC. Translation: CASSPQVSSYNEQFF. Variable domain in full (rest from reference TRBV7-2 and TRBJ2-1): GAGVSQSPSNKVTEKGKDVELRCDPISGHTALYWYRQSLGQGLEFLIYFQGNSAPDKSGLPSDRFSAERTGGSVSTLTIQRTQQEDSAVYLCASSPQVSSYNEQFFGPGTRLTVL.